This passage covers 9 T cell receptor beta chains from one sample sequenced in a study of blood T cells in healthy people across ages. Primers used in a second PCR of roughly 6 to 12 cycles were a sample-barcoded 5' primer and a J-beta primer mix. TCRdb analysed the 5' RACE reads with MiXCR anew, one entry per CDR3 protein. The table includes some 1.1 million distinct CDR3 sequences, approximately 38% detected once. Sequencing was carried out using blood. These TCRs come from a man aged 18 to 30 in good health.

This clonotype was seen more than once but under ten times. The chain employs TRBV4-3 and TRBJ1-1, with D unclear. The CDR3 runs to 16 residues. Trimming took off 6 bases at V and 1 base at J, with 18 bases between the two ends. Germline V lookup: CDR1 LGHNA, CDR2 YSLEER. CDR3 in amino acids: CASSPAVRAGNTEAFF. The CDR3 coding sequence is TGCGCCAGCAGTCCAGCCGTTAGGGCGGGGAACACTGAAGCTTTCTTT.

This clonotype was observed many times. The chain recombines TRBV20-1 with TRBJ1-2; possible D gene TRBD1, 6 bases. The CDR3 consists of 14 residues. V lost 6 bases, J lost 8 bases, and 22 bases lay in between. The germline V gene encodes CDR1 DFQATT and CDR2 SNEGSKA (reference sequence). CDR3 sequence reads: CSARFRTEGQGYTF. In DNA form, the CDR3 reads TGCAGTGCCCGTTTCCGGACAGAAGGTCAGGGCTACACCTTC.

V and J are TRBV2 and TRBJ1-2, with 7 bases fitting TRBD1. The V gene's germline CDR1 is SNHLY and CDR2 FYNNEI. The CDR3 length is 12 residues. With 6 bases clipped from V and 6 bases from J, the junction kept 4 bases outside the gene matches. The CDR3 is CASRYTGDGYTF. CDR3 bases: TGTGCCAGCAGATACACAGGGGATGGCTACACCTTC.

The table lists this clonotype with a few counts. The chain couples TRBV6-6 to TRBJ1-2; 7 bases align to TRBD1. This CDR3 contains 14 residues. V shed 6 bases, J shed 5 bases, and the junction held 9 bases outside the gene matches. Per germline, CDR1 MNHNY and CDR2 SVGAGI (reference sequence). For the CDR3, the DNA is TGTGCCAGCAGGCAGACAGGGCATCGGTATGGCTACACCTTC. Protein product: CASRQTGHRYGYTF.

This chain connects TRBV20-1 to TRBJ1-2; 7 positions match TRBD1. This CDR3 has 12 amino acids. J lost 5 bases, V lost 6 bases, and 6 bases had no gene match. CDR1 and CDR2 from the germline V gene are DFQATT and SNEGSKA (reference sequence). The CDR3 DNA sequence: TGCAGTGCCGACAGGGCCGAGTATGGCTACACCTTC. As protein: CSADRAEYGYTF.

The rearrangement links TRBV24-1 to TRBJ2-3; no clear D. The V and J ends lost 7 bases and 1 base respectively, with 11 bases between them. The CDR3 is 14 residues long. Germline CDR1 and CDR2: KGHDR and SFDVKD. CDR3 coding DNA: TGTGCCACCAGGGAATCCGAGGGCACAGATACGCAGTATTTT. Translated, it gives CATRESEGTDTQYF.

On this clonotype: Possible read error: a much larger clone is one base away. The J gene is TRBJ2-1, the V gene TRBV20-1, with D tentatively TRBD2 (5 bases). The V gene lost 6 bases and the J gene lost 2 bases, with 14 bases spanning the gap. Germline loops: CDR1 DFQATT, CDR2 SNEGSKA (reference sequence). CDR3 length equals 14 residues. The CDR3 nucleotides read TGCAGTGCCTTACTAGTGAGCACCTACAATGAGCAGTTCTTC. This translates into CSALLVSTYNEQFF.

This chain links TRBV12-3 or TRBV12-4 with TRBJ2-1, with D possibly TRBD2 on 7 matching bases. The CDR3 length is 17 residues. The V end lost 2 bases, the J end lost 5 bases, and 19 bases lay between the germline ends. In nucleotides, the CDR3 is TGTGCCAGCAGTTTATACTGGCCAGGGGCGGGGGACAATGAGCAGTTCTTC. Residues: CASSLYWPGAGDNEQFF.

The chain uses TRBV6-6 and TRBJ1-1; the D gene is possibly TRBD1 (5 bases). Germline V gene sequence: CDR1 MNHNY, CDR2 SVGAGI (reference sequence). The length of the CDR3 is 14 residues. Trimming took off 4 bases at V and 2 bases at J, with 11 bases between the two ends. The CDR3: CASSSRVVNTEAFF. The CDR3 DNA reads TGTGCCAGCAGTTCCAGGGTGGTTAACACTGAAGCTTTCTTT.